This T cell receptor (beta chain) was identified during a study of regulatory T cells in long-lasting Graves disease (dated by TCRdb to the early 2020s). Context from the whole study: Persistent Graves' disease patients were compared with newly diagnosed Graves' disease patients by peripheral blood TCR sequencing and RNA sequencing. A total of about 33 samples underwent TCR sequencing: about 13 from persistent and some 20 from newly diagnosed Graves' disease patients. The study was conducted in China and was registered as a clinical trial.

From the cysteine through the phenylalanine, the CDR3 covers 14 amino acids. Left in the record is the CDR3 DNA by itself, 42 bases read in frame from the first base. The germline V gene encodes CDR1 MNHEY and CDR2 SVGAGI. About this clonotype: Which antigen it targets is not known. Relative to the germline gene, one junction end is altered; a read error may explain this.

For both TCR sequencing and RNA sequencing, RNA was extracted from PBMCs using TRIzol. The diagnosis of Graves' disease was made according to American Thyroid Association guidelines. Patients for the study were recruited at an endocrinology department in Xi'an, China. Each patient gave 7 to 9.5 milliliters of peripheral blood, collected in an EDTA anticoagulant tube. PBMCs were isolated by Ficoll Paque Plus density gradient separation without further T cell sorting. An Agilent 2100 Bioanalyzer and agarose gel were used to assess RNA quality, and a NanoDrop 2000 was used to measure RNA concentration. Using fastp trimming at Q25 and MiXCR clonotype assembly, TCRdb reanalyzed the public sequencing data and kept in-frame beta chains. Each CDR3 protein gets just one entry, which takes the most common genes and DNA from the rows behind it. Recorded for this sample are approximately 1,000 distinct CDR3 sequences; 74% of them occurred a single time. 9.6% of the sample is held by the ten biggest clonotypes.

What the work shows at the level of the full study, not this receptor alone: Compared with newly diagnosed patients, persistent Graves' disease patients had lower TCR Shannon entropy and fewer highly expanded clones, which suggests clonal expansion. The authors acknowledged the small sample size as a limitation that may reduce accuracy. Patients with persistent disease shared more public clonotypes (roughly 2,900) than newly diagnosed patients did (more than 900). Because the primary lesion, thyroid tissue, could not be accessed, the study looked at peripheral blood alone. TRBV28, TRBJ1-2 and TRBJ2-5 were preferentially used in persistent disease, while TRBV20-1 and TRBJ2-1 were favored in newly diagnosed disease.

The rearranged segments are TRBV6-5 and TRBJ1-2; no D gene is confidently identified. The TCR was taken from a woman aged 40 to 49 with Graves disease. Donor details come from another sample of the same person, matched by shared clones. The sequencing used peripheral blood mononuclear cells (PBMCs), collected with antithyroid drug treatment, in newly diagnosed or persistent Graves disease (not recorded which). CDR3 sequence: CASSYRPASDGYTF. The bases read TGTGCCAGCAGTTACCGCCCGGCTTCCGATGGCTACACCTTT.